This entry lists 32 T cell receptor beta chains sequenced from one sample in a study of T cell responses to AZD1222 COVID-19 vaccine. Assay used: immunoSEQ multiplex PCR; TCRdb lists only in-frame clones, some missing. Of approximately 150,000 clones in the sample, 80% to 95% are singletons; the top ten hold around 2.3%. Sequencing used peripheral blood, obtained on day 0 of AZD1222 vaccination. The receptors were sampled from an adult in good health.

The chain has TRBV4-1 and TRBJ1-2, with TRBD1 identical over 10 bases. CDR1 is MGHRA, CDR2 YSYEKL, per germline. Trimming cost V 4 bases and J 8 bases; bases outside gene matches: 7. This CDR3 has 14 amino acids. The CDR3 nucleotides read TGCGCCAGCAGCCGGGACAGGGGTAGCGAAGGCTACACCTTC. This gives the protein CASSRDRGSEGYTF.

This rearrangement joins TRBV9 to TRBJ2-7; 7 bases match TRBD2. Germline V lookup: CDR1 SGDLS, CDR2 YYNGEE. CDR3 length equals 15 residues. V was pared by 0 bases and J by 6 bases, with 9 bases of the junction left unmatched. CDR3 sequence reads: CASSVDAGDPLEQYF. For the CDR3, the DNA is TGTGCCAGCAGCGTAGACGCGGGAGACCCTCTCGAGCAGTACTTC.

The V call is TRBV6-1, the J call TRBJ1-1; tentative D call: TRBD1 (6 bases). The V end lost 2 bases, the J end lost 3 bases, and 13 bases lay between the germline ends. CDR1 MNHNS and CDR2 SASEGT come from the germline V gene. This CDR3 has 15 amino acids. The CDR3: CASSETGWEDTEAFF. CDR3 coding DNA: TGTGCCAGCAGTGAAACAGGGTGGGAGGACACTGAAGCTTTCTTT.

V usage is TRBV6-5 and J usage is TRBJ1-1; 9 nucleotides align to TRBD1. The CDR3 is 15 amino acids. J was trimmed by 3 bases and V by 4 bases; bases with no gene match: 6. Germline V gene sequence: CDR1 MNHEY, CDR2 SVGAGI. The CDR3 DNA follows: TGTGCCAGCAGTTTTACAGGGGGCCGGGACACTGAAGCTTTCTTT. Its protein product is CASSFTGGRDTEAFF.

This chain connects TRBV19 to TRBJ2-2; possibly TRBD1 for D (6 bases). V was shortened by 7 bases and J by 7 bases, with 10 bases between the two germline ends. From germline, CDR1 is LNHDA and CDR2 SQIVND (reference sequence). There are 12 residues in the CDR3. The CDR3 reads CASTTGFGELFF. As DNA, the CDR3 is TGTGCCAGTACAACAGGGTTCGGGGAGCTGTTTTTT.

This clone came up a few times. The chain combines TRBV21-1 with TRBJ2-5. TRBV21-1 is marked as a pseudogene. The CDR3 is 14 residues long. The CDR3 protein is CASSSLRPKETQYF. The CDR3 bases are TGTGCCAGCAGCAGCCTCCGACCCAAAGAGACCCAGTACTTC.

This sequence joins TRBV6-5 and TRBJ2-3; tentative D call: TRBD2 (6 bases). Germline V gene data show CDR1 as MNHEY and CDR2 as SVGAGI. CDR3 size: 15 residues. The V end was cut by 6 bases, the J end by 2 bases, with 15 bases between. CDR3 protein: CASRATGLNTDTQYF. The CDR3 bases are TGTGCCAGCAGGGCCACGGGACTGAACACAGATACGCAGTATTTT.

This chain connects TRBV25-1 to TRBJ2-3; possibly TRBD1 for D (5 bases). This CDR3 has 15 residues. V was clipped by 4 bases and J by 4 bases, with 15 bases between them. The germline CDR1 and CDR2 sequences are MGHDK and SYGVNS. The CDR3 coding sequence is TGTGCCAGCAGTGTTGTCAGGGAACCTTCAGATACGCAGTATTTT. Protein sequence: CASSVVREPSDTQYF.

The CDR3 nucleotides read TGTGCCACCAGTGATAGTAGGGGGCGCGATTACACCGGGGAGCTGTTTTTT. It codes for CATSDSRGRDYTGELFF. V usage is TRBV24-1 and J usage is TRBJ2-2; 7 bases agree with TRBD1. Germline lookup yields CDR1 KGHDR and CDR2 SFDVKD. The CDR3 is made up of 17 amino acids. V gave up 3 bases and J gave up 3 bases; unmatched junction bases: 9.

The J gene is TRBJ1-6, the V gene TRBV7-8, with a weak D call TRBD1 (5 bases). This CDR3 spans 14 amino acids. With 5 bases removed from V and 5 bases from J, the gap between germline ends came to 10 bases. Germline values: CDR1 SGHVS, CDR2 FQNEAQ. CDR3 DNA: TGTGCCAGCAGCCCGGGACTGAATAATTCACCCCTCCACTTT. Its protein is CASSPGLNNSPLHF.

The chain is built from TRBV30 and TRBJ2-6; perhaps TRBD1 as D (6 bases). This CDR3 region has 17 residues. Germline-derived CDR1 and CDR2 are GTSNPN and SVGIG (reference sequence). V gave up 7 bases and J gave up 0 bases, with 19 bases separating them. CDR3 sequence reads: CASTGTLRPSGANVLTF. CDR3 nucleotide sequence: TGTGCCTCTACCGGGACACTCCGCCCCTCTGGGGCCAACGTCCTGACTTTC.

This chain connects TRBV19 to TRBJ2-7, with D unclear. Trimming pared 8 bases from V and 0 bases from J, leaving 5 bases between. CDR1 and CDR2 (germline): LNHDA, SQIVND (reference sequence). The CDR3 is 11 residues long. The CDR3 nucleotides are TGTGCCAGTGGAAACTCCTACGAGCAGTACTTC. As protein: CASGNSYEQYF.

This sequence joins TRBV2 and TRBJ1-6; the match to TRBD1 covers 8 bases. This CDR3 spans 16 amino acids. The V segment lost 7 bases and the J segment 5 bases; nucleotides outside the gene matches: 10. Germline V gene sequence: CDR1 SNHLY, CDR2 FYNNEI. The DNA of the CDR3 is TGTGCCAGCAACGCACAGGGGGGTCGGGATAATTCACCCCTCCACTTT. The encoded protein is CASNAQGGRDNSPLHF.

The gene calls are TRBV28 and TRBJ1-4, with TRBD1 matching 7 bases. Germline assignment: CDR1 MDHEN and CDR2 SYDVKM. CDR3 length: 16 amino acids. The ends lost 3 bases at V and 5 bases at J; junction bases unmatched: 9. The CDR3 nucleotides are TGTGCCAGCAGTTTGTGGGTTGGGACAGCCAATGAAAAACTGTTTTTT. Translated, it gives CASSLWVGTANEKLFF.

A single count supports this clone. This sequence joins TRBV9 and TRBJ1-2; TRBD1 aligns across 8 bases. Germline lookup yields CDR1 SGDLS and CDR2 YYNGEE. J gave up 4 bases and V 4 bases, and 9 bases lay outside the gene matches. This CDR3 spans 15 amino acids. DNA of the CDR3: TGTGCCAGCAGCCCATGGACAGGGATCGGCTATGGCTACACCTTC. As protein: CASSPWTGIGYGYTF.

This chain links TRBV29-1 with TRBJ1-2, with D perhaps matching TRBD1 (5 bases). Germline CDR1 SQVTM, CDR2 ANQGSEA. Trimming stripped 5 bases from V and 3 bases from J, with 10 bases between. There are 12 residues in the CDR3. CDR3 bases: TGCAGCGTTACCAGGGTGTACTATGGCTACACCTTC. This codes for CSVTRVYYGYTF.

The chain recombines TRBV3-1 (or the pseudogene TRBV3-2) with TRBJ2-1; D perhaps matches TRBD1 (6 bases). V shed 6 bases and J shed 4 bases, with 7 bases lying between them. The germline V gene has CDR1 LGHDT and CDR2 YNNKEL (reference sequence). The CDR3 covers 12 residues. CDR3 region: CASRGQYNEQFF. The CDR3 nucleotides are TGTGCCAGCAGAGGACAGTACAATGAGCAGTTCTTC.

The chain employs TRBV29-1 and TRBJ1-1, with 10 bases fitting TRBD1. The junction had 5 bases not matched to a gene; V was cut back by 3 bases and J by 4 bases. The V gene's germline CDR1 is SQVTM and CDR2 ANQGSEA. This CDR3 has 14 amino acids. Here the CDR3 reads CSVDPTGGGTEAFF. The CDR3 DNA sequence: TGCAGCGTTGACCCGACAGGGGGCGGCACTGAAGCTTTCTTT.

This chain joins TRBV9 and TRBJ1-1; TRBD1 agrees at 11 bases. V lost 1 base and J lost 4; bases outside the gene matches: 3. Germline V lookup: CDR1 SGDLS, CDR2 YYNGEE. The CDR3 covers 15 residues. CDR3 in amino acids: CASSVSGTGGTEAFF. The CDR3 nucleotides are TGTGCCAGCAGCGTATCCGGGACAGGGGGCACTGAAGCTTTCTTT.

The V call is TRBV23-1, the J call TRBJ2-6; D may be TRBD1 (5 bases). TRBV23-1 is labeled an ORF, and its function is uncertain. V gave up 2 bases and J gave up 0 bases, with 11 bases separating them. The CDR3 sequence is 17 residues long. CDR3: CASSQPPGISGANVLTF. CDR3 nucleotides: TGCGCCAGCAGTCAACCGCCAGGGATCTCTGGGGCCAACGTCCTGACTTTC.

The chain is built from TRBV12-3 or TRBV12-4 and TRBJ1-5; no clear D. CDR3 length: 12 amino acids. V lost 6 bases, J lost 10 bases, and 13 bases lay in between. CDR3 bases: TGTGCCAGCAGGGAGCGGGGTCAACCCCAGCATTTT. It specifies CASRERGQPQHF.

The V call is TRBV13, the J call TRBJ2-7; the D is unclear. The length of the CDR3 is 14 residues. Germline-derived CDR1 and CDR2 are PRHDT and FYEKMQ (reference sequence). The germline V and J ends were trimmed by 2 bases and 9 bases, with 17 bases remaining between them. The CDR3 loop reads CASSLRLEYLPQYF. CDR3 nucleotides: TGTGCCAGCAGCTTAAGGCTAGAATACCTTCCGCAGTACTTC. Using reference TRBV13 and TRBJ2-7 for the parts outside the CDR3, the full variable domain is AAGVIQSPRHLIKEKRETATLKCYPIPRHDTVYWYQQGPGQDPQFLISFYEKMQSDKGSIPDRFSAQQFSDYHSELNMSSLELGDSALYFCASSLRLEYLPQYFGPGTRLTVT.

This chain joins TRBV4-1 and TRBJ2-3, with a tentative D call TRBD1 (5 bases). Between the trimmed V and J ends, which lost 6 bases and 4 bases, there was a span of 20 bases. The length of the CDR3 is 16 residues. CDR1 and CDR2 from the germline V gene are MGHRA and YSYEKL. CDR3 in DNA: TGCGCCAGCAGACAGGAACATGTACAGTTGGCAGATACGCAGTATTTT. Its translation: CASRQEHVQLADTQYF.

The rearrangement joins TRBV27 to TRBJ1-5; a possible D gene is TRBD1 (6 bases). Germline values: CDR1 MNHEY, CDR2 SMNVEV (reference sequence). Trimming pared 3 bases from V and 4 bases from J, leaving 13 bases between. There are 15 residues in the CDR3. This chain's CDR3 is CASSFLTGRNQPQHF. CDR3 in DNA: TGTGCCAGCAGTTTTCTCACAGGGCGGAATCAGCCCCAGCATTTT.

J is TRBJ2-7 and V is TRBV3-1 (or the pseudogene TRBV3-2), with 7 bases matching TRBD2. The J segment lost 4 bases and the V segment lost 1 base, leaving 22 bases of the junction unmatched. Germline CDR1 reads LGHDT; CDR2 reads YNNKEL (reference sequence). The CDR3 runs 20 residues. The CDR3 DNA reads TGTGCCAGCAGCCAAGTATCTTTCACTCCCCAGGGAGGGAGCAGATACGAGCAGTACTTC. This codes for CASSQVSFTPQGGSRYEQYF.

The chain combines TRBV11-2 with TRBJ1-6; D not resolved. The V gene's germline CDR1 is SGHAT and CDR2 FQNNGV. V lost 5 bases and J 9 bases, leaving 14 bases between the germline ends. The CDR3 has 14 amino acids. CDR3: CASSTSVTGSPLHF. The DNA of the CDR3 is TGTGCCAGCAGCACCTCAGTGACCGGTTCACCCCTCCACTTT.

The gene calls are TRBV28 and TRBJ1-1; TRBD1 might be the D (5 bases). Germline CDR1 MDHEN, CDR2 SYDVKM. Trimming pared 6 bases from V and 0 bases from J, leaving 17 bases between. This CDR3 has 16 residues. CDR3 in amino acids: CASSTVRVYLNTEAFF. CDR3 nucleotide sequence: TGTGCCAGCAGCACCGTCAGGGTATACTTGAACACTGAAGCTTTCTTT.

V is TRBV27 and J is TRBJ2-7; 11 nucleotides match TRBD1. CDR1 and CDR2 (germline): MNHEY, SMNVEV (reference sequence). Trimming cost V 0 bases and J 3 bases; bases outside gene matches: 7. This CDR3 has 17 residues. In DNA, the CDR3 is TGTGCCAGCAGTTTATCGAGGTGGGGGACAGGGGGCTACGAGCAGTACTTC. Its protein product is CASSLSRWGTGGYEQYF.

J is TRBJ1-3 and V is TRBV27; D possibly corresponds to TRBD1 (6 bases). This CDR3 has 15 amino acids. The germline CDR1 and CDR2 sequences are MNHEY and SMNVEV (reference sequence). The V end was cut by 5 bases, the J end by 0 bases, with 11 bases between. CDR3 sequence (DNA): TGTGCCAGCAGTCTACAGGGCTCCTCTGGAAACACCATATATTTT. Translating gives CASSLQGSSGNTIYF.

DNA for the CDR3: TGCGCCAGCAGCCTTAGGCTCGGGGTTGGGCAGCCCCAGCATTTT. Protein product: CASSLRLGVGQPQHF. The chain has TRBV4-3 and TRBJ1-5; D is uncertain. CDR3 length equals 15 residues. CDR1 LGHNA and CDR2 YSLEER come from the germline V gene. V was pared by 4 bases and J by 7 bases, with 17 bases between.

The chain recombines TRBV4-2 with TRBJ1-2; D not certain. Germline V CDR1 and CDR2: LGHNA, YNFKEQ. The length of the CDR3 is 13 residues. The ends were cut back, 2 bases at V and 2 bases at J, with 6 bases in the middle. As DNA, the CDR3 is TGTGCCAGCAGCCAACAGGACAACTATGGCTACACCTTC. Amino acid sequence: CASSQQDNYGYTF.

The chain joins TRBV5-1 to TRBJ1-6; possibly TRBD1 for D (5 bases). This CDR3 is built from 19 residues. With 1 base removed from V and 0 bases from J, the gap between germline ends came to 17 bases. Germline V gene data show CDR1 as SGHRS and CDR2 as YFSETQ. The CDR3 is CASSLTGGDSSSYNSPLHF. The CDR3 bases are TGCGCCAGCAGCTTGACCGGCGGAGACAGTAGCTCCTATAATTCACCCCTCCACTTT.